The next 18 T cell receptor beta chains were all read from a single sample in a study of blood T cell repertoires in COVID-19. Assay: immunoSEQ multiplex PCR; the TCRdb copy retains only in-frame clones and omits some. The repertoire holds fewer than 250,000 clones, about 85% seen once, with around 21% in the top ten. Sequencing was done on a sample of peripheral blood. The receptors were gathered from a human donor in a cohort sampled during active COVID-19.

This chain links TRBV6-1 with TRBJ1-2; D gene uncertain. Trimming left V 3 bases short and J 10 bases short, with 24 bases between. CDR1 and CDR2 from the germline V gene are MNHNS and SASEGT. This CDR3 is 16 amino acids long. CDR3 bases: TGTGCCAGCAGTGACCAGATACCTATTAACTATGGAGACTACACCTTC. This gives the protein CASSDQIPINYGDYTF.

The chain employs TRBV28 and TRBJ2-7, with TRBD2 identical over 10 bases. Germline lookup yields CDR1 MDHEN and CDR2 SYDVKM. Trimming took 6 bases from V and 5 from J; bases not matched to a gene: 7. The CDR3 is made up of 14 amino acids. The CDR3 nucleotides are TGTGCCAGCAGCCCATCTAGCGGGAGCCACGAGCAGTACTTC. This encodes CASSPSSGSHEQYF.

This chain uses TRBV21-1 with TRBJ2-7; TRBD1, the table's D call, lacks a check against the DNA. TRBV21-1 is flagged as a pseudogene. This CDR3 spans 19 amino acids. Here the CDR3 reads CASSWEPKHRAPFTYEQYF. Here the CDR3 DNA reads TGTGCCAGCAGCTGGGAGCCGAAGCACAGGGCCCCGTTTACCTACGAGCAGTACTTC.

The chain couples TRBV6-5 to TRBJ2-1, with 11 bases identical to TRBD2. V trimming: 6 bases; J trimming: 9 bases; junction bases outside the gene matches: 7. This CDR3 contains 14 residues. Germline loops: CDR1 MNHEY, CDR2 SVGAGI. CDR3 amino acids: CASRSSGGGSEQFF. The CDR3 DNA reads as TGTGCCAGCAGAAGTAGCGGGGGGGGCAGTGAGCAGTTCTTC.

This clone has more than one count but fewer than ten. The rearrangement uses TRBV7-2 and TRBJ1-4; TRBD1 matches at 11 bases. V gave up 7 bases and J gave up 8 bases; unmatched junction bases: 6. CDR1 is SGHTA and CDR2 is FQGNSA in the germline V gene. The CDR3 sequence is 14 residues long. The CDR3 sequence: CASKRTGGEEKLFF. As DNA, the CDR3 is TGTGCCAGCAAGAGGACAGGGGGCGAAGAAAAACTGTTTTTT. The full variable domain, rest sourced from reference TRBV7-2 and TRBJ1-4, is GAGVSQSPSNKVTEKGKDVELRCDPISGHTALYWYRQSLGQGLEFLIYFQGNSAPDKSGLPSDRFSAERTGGSVSTLTIQRTQQEDSAVYLCASKRTGGEEKLFFGSGTQLSVL.

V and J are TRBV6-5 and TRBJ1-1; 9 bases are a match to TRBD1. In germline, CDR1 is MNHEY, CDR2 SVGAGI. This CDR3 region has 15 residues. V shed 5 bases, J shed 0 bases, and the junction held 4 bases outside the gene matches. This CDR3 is CASSRTGALNTEAFF. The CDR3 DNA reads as TGTGCCAGCAGTAGGACAGGGGCCCTGAACACTGAAGCTTTCTTT.

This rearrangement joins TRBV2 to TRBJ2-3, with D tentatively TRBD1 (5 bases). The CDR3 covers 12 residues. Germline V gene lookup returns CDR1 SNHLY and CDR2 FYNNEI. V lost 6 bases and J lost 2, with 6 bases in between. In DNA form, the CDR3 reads TGTGCCAGCAGACAGGACACAGATACGCAGTATTTT. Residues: CASRQDTDTQYF.

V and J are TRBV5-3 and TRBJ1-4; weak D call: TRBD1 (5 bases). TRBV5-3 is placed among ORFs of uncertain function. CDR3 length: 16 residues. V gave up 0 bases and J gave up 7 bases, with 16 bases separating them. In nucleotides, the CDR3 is TGTGCCAGAAGCTTGGGGGTCCGGGGGGTCCCTGAAAAACTGTTTTTT. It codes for CARSLGVRGVPEKLFF.

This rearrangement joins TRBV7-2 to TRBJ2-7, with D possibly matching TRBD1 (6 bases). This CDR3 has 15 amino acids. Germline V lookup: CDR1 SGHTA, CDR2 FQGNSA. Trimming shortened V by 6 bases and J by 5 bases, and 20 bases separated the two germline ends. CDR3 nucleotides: TGTGCCAGCAGATCGAACAGGGCGTCGTGGAACGAGCAGTACTTC. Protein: CASRSNRASWNEQYF.

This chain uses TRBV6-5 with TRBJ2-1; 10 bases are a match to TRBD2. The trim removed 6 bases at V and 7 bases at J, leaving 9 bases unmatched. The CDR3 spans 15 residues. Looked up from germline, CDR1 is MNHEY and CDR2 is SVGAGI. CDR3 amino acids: CASSQPPTSGNEQFF. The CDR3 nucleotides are TGTGCCAGCAGCCAACCCCCGACTAGCGGGAATGAGCAGTTCTTC.

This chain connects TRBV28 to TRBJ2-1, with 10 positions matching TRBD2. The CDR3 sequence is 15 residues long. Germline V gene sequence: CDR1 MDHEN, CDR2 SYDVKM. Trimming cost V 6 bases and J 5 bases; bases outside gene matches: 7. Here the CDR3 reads CASSLAGGRNNEQFF. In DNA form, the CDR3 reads TGTGCCAGCAGCTTAGCGGGGGGAAGGAACAATGAGCAGTTCTTC.

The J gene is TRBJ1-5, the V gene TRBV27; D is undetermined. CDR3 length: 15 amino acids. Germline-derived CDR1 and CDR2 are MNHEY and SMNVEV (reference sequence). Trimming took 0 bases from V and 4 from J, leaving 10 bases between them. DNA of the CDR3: TGTGCCAGCAGTTTATCTCCGGGGTTGAATCAGCCCCAGCATTTT. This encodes CASSLSPGLNQPQHF.

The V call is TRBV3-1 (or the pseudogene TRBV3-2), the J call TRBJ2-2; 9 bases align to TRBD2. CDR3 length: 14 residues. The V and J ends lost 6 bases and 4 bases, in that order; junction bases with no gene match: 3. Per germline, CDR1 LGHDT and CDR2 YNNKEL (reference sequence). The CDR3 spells CASRTSGTTGELFF. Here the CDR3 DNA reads TGTGCCAGCAGGACTAGCGGAACCACCGGGGAGCTGTTTTTT.

CDR3 protein: CASSLTGQRTAFF. DNA for the CDR3: TGTGCCAGCAGTTTGACGGGACAGCGAACAGCTTTCTTT. The V and J genes are TRBV27 and TRBJ1-1; 7 nucleotides match TRBD1. This CDR3 has 13 residues. V was pared by 3 bases and J by 10 bases, with 8 bases of the junction left unmatched. Germline V lookup: CDR1 MNHEY, CDR2 SMNVEV (reference sequence).

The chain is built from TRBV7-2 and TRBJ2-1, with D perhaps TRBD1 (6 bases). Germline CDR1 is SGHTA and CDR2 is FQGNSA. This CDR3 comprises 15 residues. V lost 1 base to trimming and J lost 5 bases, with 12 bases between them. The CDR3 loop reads CASSLDRVNNNEQFF. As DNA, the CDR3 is TGTGCCAGCAGCTTAGACAGGGTAAACAACAATGAGCAGTTCTTC.

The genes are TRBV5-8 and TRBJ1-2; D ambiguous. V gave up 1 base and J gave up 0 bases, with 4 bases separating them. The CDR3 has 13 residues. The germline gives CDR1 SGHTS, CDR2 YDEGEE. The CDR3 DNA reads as TGTGCCAGCAGCTTGACTACTAACTATGGCTACACCTTC. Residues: CASSLTTNYGYTF.

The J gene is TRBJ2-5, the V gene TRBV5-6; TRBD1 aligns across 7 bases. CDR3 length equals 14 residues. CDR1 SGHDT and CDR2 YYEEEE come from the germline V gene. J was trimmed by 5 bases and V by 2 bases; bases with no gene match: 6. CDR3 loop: CASSLLQGTETQYF. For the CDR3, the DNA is TGTGCCAGCAGCTTATTACAGGGGACGGAGACCCAGTACTTC.

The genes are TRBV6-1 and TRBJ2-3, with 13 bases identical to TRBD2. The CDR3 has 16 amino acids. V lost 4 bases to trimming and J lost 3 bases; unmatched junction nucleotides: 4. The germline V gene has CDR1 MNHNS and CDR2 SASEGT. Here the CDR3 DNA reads TGTGCCAGCAGTGGAAGACTAGCGGGGGGAACAGATACGCAGTATTTT. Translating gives CASSGRLAGGTDTQYF.